What follows is one TCR beta chain and its context. TCRdb called the 5' RACE reads again in MiXCR, with one record for every CDR3 protein. The profile shows about 56,000 distinct CDR3 sequences, more than 7% of them singletons. This specimen belongs to a study of spatial heterogeneity in lung cancer. About the study: The library had UMIs, and each TCR and UMI pair averaged more than ten raw reads.

The time point: sample taken at primary tumor resection. Whole RNA came from tumor, nontumor lung or frozen PBMC and was sequenced without being sorted. The CDR3 totals 14 residues. Trimming removed 7 bases from V and 0 bases from J, with 9 bases in between. This TCR was sampled from a female donor with early-stage non-small cell lung cancer. Sample: PBMCs, taken at surgery. The chain carries TRBV12-3 or TRBV12-4 and TRBJ2-2; D gene uncertain. CDR3 nucleotides: TGTGCCAGCATCGGAGAATCGAACACCGGGGAGCTGTTTTTT. It yields the protein CASIGESNTGELFF.